The next 22 T cell receptor beta chains were all read from a single sample in a study of T cells in localized non-small cell lung cancer. Here immunoSEQ multiplex PCR was the method, and the copy in TCRdb shows in-frame clones only, minus some. The top ten clones hold approximately 20% of a sample with some 52,000 clones, about nine tenths of them seen once. The source material was peripheral blood, sampled before any cancer treatment. The receptors stem from a male donor at least 60 years old with stage III squamous cell lung carcinoma.

The chain joins TRBV27 to TRBJ2-3; no reliable D call. The V end was cut by 10 bases, the J end by 2 bases, with 19 bases between. The CDR3 is made up of 15 amino acids. Looked up from germline, CDR1 is MNHEY and CDR2 is SMNVEV (reference sequence). The CDR3 spells CATRTARAYTDTQYF. The CDR3 DNA is TGTGCCACAAGGACGGCAAGGGCCTACACAGATACGCAGTATTTT.

This clone was observed a handful of times. The J gene is TRBJ2-4, the V gene TRBV18; D is unclear. Germline CDR1 reads KGHSH; CDR2 reads LQKENI. The V gene lost 6 bases and the J gene lost 1 base, with 16 bases spanning the gap. This CDR3 is built from 16 residues. Here the CDR3 DNA reads TGTGCCAGCTCCTCGGCGATTAGCCTGGCCAAAAACATTCAGTACTTC. Translated: CASSSAISLAKNIQYF.

The genes are TRBV11-3 and TRBJ1-1, with D unresolved. Germline values: CDR1 SGHNT, CDR2 YENEEA. Trimming took 4 bases from V and 4 from J, leaving 7 bases between them. CDR3 length equals 12 residues. The CDR3 sequence: CASSSPGTEAFF. CDR3 nucleotide sequence: TGTGCCAGCAGCTCCCCGGGCACTGAAGCTTTCTTT. Based on the CDR3 plus reference TRBV11-3 and TRBJ1-1, the full variable domain is EAGVVQSPRYKIIEKKQPVAFWCNPISGHNTLYWYLQNLGQGPELLIRYENEEAVDDSQLPKDRFSAERLKGVDSTLKIQPAELGDSAVYLCASSSPGTEAFFGQGTRLTVV.

The CDR3 loop is CAISVRGHEQFF. The CDR3 DNA sequence: TGTGCCATCAGTGTCAGGGGACATGAGCAGTTCTTC. The chain links TRBV10-3 to TRBJ2-1; tentatively, D is TRBD1 (6 bases). This CDR3 comprises 12 residues. Germline V lookup: CDR1 ENHRY, CDR2 SYGVKD. V was clipped by 4 bases and J by 8 bases, with 9 bases between them.

The V call is TRBV29-1, the J call TRBJ2-5; TRBD1 might be the D (6 bases). The CDR3 consists of 11 residues. Germline values: CDR1 SQVTM, CDR2 ANQGSEA. Trimming took off 7 bases at V and 5 bases at J, with 11 bases between the two ends. As DNA, the CDR3 is TGCAGCGGGGGGCTGATTGAGACCCAGTACTTC. Amino acids: CSGGLIETQYF.

The V call is TRBV7-2, the J call TRBJ1-2; D is possibly TRBD1 (5 bases). This CDR3 contains 15 residues. V was shortened by 0 bases and J by 5 bases, with 13 bases between the two germline ends. Germline-derived CDR1 and CDR2 are SGHTA and FQGNSA. The CDR3 nucleotides are TGTGCCAGCAGCTTAGCGATGGGGCAAGGATATGGCTACACCTTC. Amino acids: CASSLAMGQGYGYTF. Using reference TRBV7-2 and TRBJ1-2 for the parts outside the CDR3, the full variable domain is GAGVSQSPSNKVTEKGKDVELRCDPISGHTALYWYRQSLGQGLEFLIYFQGNSAPDKSGLPSDRFSAERTGGSVSTLTIQRTQQEDSAVYLCASSLAMGQGYGYTFGSGTRLTVV.

The V and J genes are TRBV19 and TRBJ1-2; 8 nucleotides agree with TRBD1. V shed 6 bases, J shed 7 bases, and the junction held 10 bases outside the gene matches. The CDR3 extends over 14 amino acids. The germline V gene encodes CDR1 LNHDA and CDR2 SQIVND (reference sequence). In DNA form, the CDR3 reads TGTGCCAGTAGAGGGGACAGGCCGGGGAGTGGCTACACCTTC. It translates to CASRGDRPGSGYTF.

This rearrangement joins TRBV11-2 to TRBJ1-1, with D unclear. Germline V CDR1 and CDR2: SGHAT, FQNNGV. This CDR3 contains 15 residues. Trimming took off 4 bases at V and 6 bases at J, with 18 bases between the two ends. In nucleotides, the CDR3 is TGTGCCAGCAGCTCCCTCGTGGGGTTCGAGGCTGAAGCTTTCTTT. Its protein product is CASSSLVGFEAEAFF.

The gene calls are TRBV4-3 and TRBJ1-5; D unclear. There are 15 residues in the CDR3. Germline loops: CDR1 LGHNA, CDR2 YSLEER. V lost 0 bases to trimming and J lost 7 bases, with 13 bases between them. The CDR3 sequence: CASSQDLTRVQPQHF. The CDR3 DNA sequence: TGCGCCAGCAGCCAAGATCTGACCCGGGTCCAGCCCCAGCATTTT.

The chain recombines TRBV6-5 with TRBJ1-1, with 10 bases identical to TRBD1. The trim removed 6 bases at V and 9 bases at J, leaving 7 bases unmatched. The CDR3 loop spans 13 amino acids. The germline CDR1 and CDR2 sequences are MNHEY and SVGAGI. This CDR3 is CASRGQGLGKAFF. DNA for the CDR3: TGTGCCAGCAGGGGACAGGGGCTTGGAAAAGCTTTCTTT.

V and J are TRBV6-1 and TRBJ1-6; TRBD1 matches at 9 bases. CDR1 is MNHNS, CDR2 SASEGT, per germline. CDR3 length equals 14 residues. V lost 7 bases and J lost 9; bases outside the gene matches: 7. CDR3 protein: CASIGQGFASPLHF. The DNA of the CDR3 is TGTGCCAGCATCGGACAGGGGTTCGCTTCACCCCTCCACTTT.

This sequence joins TRBV2 and TRBJ2-2, with a possible D match to TRBD2 (7 bases). Germline V gene data show CDR1 as SNHLY and CDR2 as FYNNEI. V was pared by 8 bases and J by 2 bases, with 12 bases between. The CDR3 loop spans 14 amino acids. The CDR3 DNA follows: TGTGCCAGCGGGGGGGACAAAAACACCGGGGAGCTGTTTTTT. It specifies CASGGDKNTGELFF.

The genes are TRBV6-6 and TRBJ2-4, with D possibly matching TRBD1 (7 bases). The V end was cut by 6 bases, the J end by 4 bases, with 16 bases between. The CDR3 sequence is 15 residues long. Germline V lookup: CDR1 MNHNY, CDR2 SVGAGI (reference sequence). This CDR3 reads CASRGGTDRKNIQYF. The CDR3 DNA sequence: TGTGCCAGCAGAGGGGGGACGGACAGGAAAAACATTCAGTACTTC.

The chain couples TRBV6-5 to TRBJ2-7; weak D call: TRBD1 (6 bases). V lost 4 bases and J lost 0, with 16 bases in between. The CDR3 spans 16 residues. Germline V gene lookup returns CDR1 MNHEY and CDR2 SVGAGI. The CDR3 here is CASSWGLPPSSYEQYF. The CDR3 coding sequence is TGTGCCAGCAGTTGGGGGCTCCCCCCAAGCTCCTACGAGCAGTACTTC.

This clone was seen only a few times. The rearrangement links TRBV5-1 to TRBJ1-5; TRBD1 is a possible D gene (5 bases). There are 14 residues in the CDR3. Trimming removed 3 bases at V and 5 bases at J, with 12 bases between. The V gene's germline CDR1 is SGHRS and CDR2 YFSETQ. In DNA, the CDR3 is TGCGCCAGCAGCTGGGACGGGATAGATCAGCCCCAGCATTTT. Its translation is CASSWDGIDQPQHF.

The rearrangement links TRBV4-1 to TRBJ1-4; the D is unclear. V shed 0 bases and J shed 2 bases, with 7 bases lying between them. CDR1 is MGHRA, CDR2 YSYEKL, per germline. The CDR3 covers 15 residues. CDR3 sequence reads: CASSQDQPTNEKLFF. CDR3 nucleotide sequence: TGCGCCAGCAGCCAAGATCAGCCGACTAATGAAAAACTGTTTTTT.

This clone was observed a single time. V is TRBV18 and J is TRBJ2-1, with a possible D match to TRBD1 (6 bases). The CDR3 sequence is 13 residues long. Trimming removed 1 base at V and 7 bases at J, with 8 bases between. The germline CDR1 and CDR2 sequences are KGHSH and LQKENI. CDR3 in DNA: TGTGCCAGCTCACCACAGACAGGTAATGAGCAGTTCTTC. Encoded protein: CASSPQTGNEQFF.

The rearrangement joins TRBV5-1 to TRBJ2-3; the match to TRBD2 covers 10 bases. With V trimmed by 0 bases and J by 6 bases, 10 bases remained unmatched. Per germline, CDR1 SGHRS and CDR2 YFSETQ. This CDR3 region has 17 residues. The CDR3 DNA reads as TGCGCCAGCAGCTTGGCCCTAGCGGGAGCTGGCAGTGATACGCAGTATTTT. Its protein product is CASSLALAGAGSDTQYF.

This rearrangement joins TRBV6-5 to TRBJ2-2; D not certain. The CDR3 loop spans 15 amino acids. Germline CDR1 MNHEY, CDR2 SVGAGI. Between the trimmed V and J ends, which lost 6 bases and 3 bases, there was a span of 14 bases. DNA of the CDR3: TGTGCCAGCAGCCCTACTCGGCCGTACACCGGGGAGCTGTTTTTT. Amino acid sequence: CASSPTRPYTGELFF.

The chain carries TRBV2 and TRBJ2-5; 7 bases line up with TRBD2. This CDR3 comprises 17 residues. J lost 4 bases, V lost 5 bases, and 16 bases had no gene match. In germline, CDR1 is SNHLY, CDR2 FYNNEI. The CDR3 nucleotides read TGTGCCAGCAGTCGGGCTAGCGGTTCTACCATGGGAGAGACCCAGTACTTC. Translation: CASSRASGSTMGETQYF.

The chain combines TRBV9 with TRBJ1-2; 7 bases match TRBD1. Germline CDR1 is SGDLS and CDR2 is YYNGEE. V shed 0 bases, J shed 4 bases, and the junction held 6 bases outside the gene matches. This CDR3 spans 15 amino acids. CDR3 residues: CASSVVGQRIYGYTF. In nucleotides, the CDR3 is TGTGCCAGCAGCGTAGTGGGACAGCGGATCTATGGCTACACCTTC. The full variable domain, its missing parts supplied by reference TRBV9 and TRBJ1-2, is DSGVTQTPKHLITATGQRVTLRCSPRSGDLSVYWYQQSLDQGLQFLIQYYNGEERAKGNILERFSAQQFPDLHSELNLSSLELGDSALYFCASSVVGQRIYGYTFGSGTRLTVV.

Here the CDR3 reads CASSPNDRDTEAFF. In DNA form, the CDR3 reads TGTGCCAGCTCACCAAACGACAGGGACACTGAAGCTTTCTTT. The chain employs TRBV18 and TRBJ1-1; 7 bases match TRBD1. Germline CDR1 is KGHSH and CDR2 is LQKENI. J was trimmed by 3 bases and V by 2 bases; bases with no gene match: 3. The CDR3 covers 14 residues. The full variable domain, completed using reference TRBV18 and TRBJ1-1, is NAGVMQNPRHLVRRRGQEARLRCSPMKGHSHVYWYRQLPEEGLKFMVYLQKENIIDESGMPKERFSAEFPKEGPSILRIQQVVRGDSAAYFCASSPNDRDTEAFFGQGTRLTVV.